This T cell receptor (beta chain) emerged from a study of cytomegalovirus exposure and HLA in healthy donors. Study outcomes and limitations: Some TCR beta chains (about 170 of them) were listed as cytomegalovirus-associated. Accurate predictions that matched the HLA-A and HLA-B alleles of most subjects were reportedly made from TCR beta sequences. Using the classifier, cytomegalovirus status was reportedly diagnosed with high specificity and sensitivity.

This clone was picked up one time. As yet, its antigen is unknown. The same CDR3 can be traced to other DNA sequences in this sample. Germline values: CDR1 SGHRS, CDR2 YFSETQ. V shed 0 bases and J shed 5 bases, with 11 bases lying between them. This CDR3 is built from 14 residues. The PCR had 60 Vbeta and 13 Jbeta primers. Clones were read by immunoSEQ multiplex PCR, and TCRdb kept only the in-frame ones, dropping some. The table has around 120,000 clones, roughly four fifths seen once. The sequence derives from a woman under 30 in good health and CMV-seronegative. Source material: PBMCs. The genes are TRBV5-1 and TRBJ1-1, with D maybe TRBD1 (6 bases). Here the CDR3 reads CASSLAGAGTEAFF. The CDR3 DNA is TGCGCCAGCAGCTTGGCAGGGGCTGGTACTGAAGCTTTCTTT. The full variable domain, its missing parts supplied by reference TRBV5-1 and TRBJ1-1, is KAGVTQTPRYLIKTRGQQVTLSCSPISGHRSVSWYQQTPGQGLQFLFEYFSETQRNKGNFPGRFSGRQFSNSRSEMNVSTLELGDSALYLCASSLAGAGTEAFFGQGTRLTVV.